What follows is one T cell receptor beta chain and its context. Other DNA sequences in this sample translate to the same CDR3. Looked up from germline, CDR1 is LGHDT and CDR2 is YNNKEL (reference sequence). V gave up 0 bases and J gave up 0 bases, with 12 bases separating them. This CDR3 is built from 17 residues. This specimen comes from a study of blood T cell repertoires in COVID-19. Study at large: Collection of acute and convalescent COVID-19 samples took place in the United States, Italy and Spain. From T cells, B-cell-depleted T cells, or PBMCs came the material, which was cDNA or gDNA.

How the authors handled the data: Nucleated cell number was recorded as an estimate derived from reference gene primer amplification. Produced via immunoSEQ multiplex PCR; TCRdb's table is partial and in-frame only. The V and J calls and clone size are taken from that table; D and trimming were inferred from the DNA. The sample contains 240,000 or so clones, around 85% of which appear only once. This rearrangement joins TRBV3-1 (or the pseudogene TRBV3-2) to TRBJ2-1; no clear D. The clonotype was recovered from a man aged 60-69 years with acute or convalescent COVID-19. The sample taken for sequencing was peripheral blood. CDR3 bases: TGTGCCAGCAGCCAAGAGGCCTCTCCCAGCTCCTACAATGAGCAGTTCTTC. Its translation is CASSQEASPSSYNEQFF.